These T cell receptor beta chains were read from a single sample in a study of Graves' ophthalmopathy and Graves' hyperthyroidism. TCRdb reanalysed the multiplex PCR reads using MiXCR and keeps one entry per CDR3 protein. Of roughly 400,000 distinct CDR3 sequences in the sample, 15% were seen once. The material sequenced was peripheral blood. The receptors here all came from a woman aged 18-29 years with stable Graves' hyperthyroidism. The CDR3 runs from the conserved cysteine through the conserved F or W. Each record gives: CDR3 length, V gene, CDR3 protein.

len: 13
v_gene: TRBV7-9
CDR3aa: CASSPTVAGELFF

len: 14
v_gene: TRBV27
CDR3aa: CASLSLRLNTEAFF

len: 18
v_gene: TRBV7-8
CDR3aa: CASSLGQGSRSGANVLTF

len: 13
v_gene: TRBV25-1
CDR3aa: CASSEYIQAPLHF

len: 18
v_gene: TRBV6-1
CDR3aa: CASSEPTLRQGSRTEAFF

len: 14
v_gene: TRBV7-2
CDR3aa: CASSLEGGTGGYTF

len: 15
v_gene: TRBV7-2
CDR3aa: CASSFGQGGNQPQHF

len: 13
v_gene: TRBV7-3
CDR3aa: CASSDDGGYGYTF

len: 13
v_gene: TRBV6-4
CDR3aa: CASSLGTNYGYTF

len: 15
v_gene: TRBV12-3/TRBV12-4
CDR3aa: CASSKYRDFLYEQYF

len: 16
v_gene: TRBV15
CDR3aa: CATSSKDRGRQETQYF

len: 16
v_gene: TRBV12-3/TRBV12-4
CDR3aa: CASSFWGMDLGQPQHF

len: 13
v_gene: TRBV20-1
CDR3aa: CSARDPRAETQYF

len: 16
v_gene: TRBV7-2
CDR3aa: CASSSSRGMMNTEAFF

len: 16
v_gene: TRBV7-6
CDR3aa: CASSLEGVGTITQQYF

len: 13
v_gene: TRBV29-1
CDR3aa: CSVDVGRNTEAFF

len: 17
v_gene: TRBV6-5
CDR3aa: CASSYPRGQRNTGELFF

len: 15
v_gene: TRBV28
CDR3aa: CASIAQAGGSYEQYF

len: 12
v_gene: TRBV20-1
CDR3aa: CSARVVRETQYF

len: 15
v_gene: TRBV6-5
CDR3aa: CASSYGQGFGYEQYF

len: 16
v_gene: TRBV3-1
CDR3aa: CASSQGSGGVFYEQYF

len: 12
v_gene: TRBV20-1
CDR3aa: CSARWDDLWGTF

len: 14
v_gene: TRBV19
CDR3aa: CASSIVRFNYGYTF

len: 14
v_gene: TRBV9
CDR3aa: CASSGNRGDYGYTF

len: 16
v_gene: TRBV25-1
CDR3aa: CASSERTGGSNTEAFF

len: 14
v_gene: TRBV5-1
CDR3aa: CASSLGITENIQYF

len: 13
v_gene: TRBV3-1
CDR3aa: CASSPGQTYGYTF

len: 10
v_gene: TRBV20-1
CDR3aa: CSAGARPQYF

len: 14
v_gene: TRBV9
CDR3aa: CASSVHANNSPLHF

len: 15
v_gene: TRBV13
CDR3aa: CASSQWTGRQETQYF

len: 17
v_gene: TRBV27
CDR3aa: CASSLNSAGVDNSPLHF

len: 15
v_gene: TRBV5-1
CDR3aa: CASSLTTGVMSEAFF

len: 14
v_gene: TRBV7-2
CDR3aa: CASSPWAGGYEQYF

len: 16
v_gene: TRBV19
CDR3aa: CASSETGSVANYEQYF

len: 16
v_gene: TRBV5-1
CDR3aa: CASSFIMGAGRETQYF

len: 16
v_gene: TRBV6-1
CDR3aa: CASSEPASGGYNEQFF

len: 13
v_gene: TRBV5-1
CDR3aa: CASSRRQDREAFF

len: 15
v_gene: TRBV6-5
CDR3aa: CASSYQRDSYYEQYF

len: 14
v_gene: TRBV19
CDR3aa: CASSEVQGAYGYTF

len: 15
v_gene: TRBV3-1
CDR3aa: CASSQDGALSYEQYF

len: 15
v_gene: TRBV7-2
CDR3aa: CASSLQIGWGAEAFF

len: 16
v_gene: TRBV20-1
CDR3aa: CSASILVSGITDTQYF

len: 14
v_gene: TRBV6-5
CDR3aa: CASSYVRANQPQHF

len: 14
v_gene: TRBV19
CDR3aa: CASTRSPNTGELFF

len: 16
v_gene: TRBV20-1
CDR3aa: CSARGASGFAGETQYF

len: 12
v_gene: TRBV2
CDR3aa: CASQNRVGGYTF

len: 13
v_gene: TRBV19
CDR3aa: CASSPATAAGYTF

len: 12
v_gene: TRBV6-2/TRBV6-3
CDR3aa: CASSSDISDAFF